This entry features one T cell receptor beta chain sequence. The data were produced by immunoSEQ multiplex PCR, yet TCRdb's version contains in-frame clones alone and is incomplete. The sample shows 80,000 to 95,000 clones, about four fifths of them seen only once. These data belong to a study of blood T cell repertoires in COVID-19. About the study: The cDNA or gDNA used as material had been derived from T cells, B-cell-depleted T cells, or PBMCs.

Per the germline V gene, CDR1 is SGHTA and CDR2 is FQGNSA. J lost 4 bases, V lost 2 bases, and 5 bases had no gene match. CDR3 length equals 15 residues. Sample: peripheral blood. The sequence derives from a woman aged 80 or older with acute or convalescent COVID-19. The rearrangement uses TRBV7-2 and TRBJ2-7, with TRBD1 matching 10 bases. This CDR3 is CASSLTGTGAYEQYF. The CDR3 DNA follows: TGTGCCAGCAGCTTAACCGGGACAGGGGCATACGAGCAGTACTTC. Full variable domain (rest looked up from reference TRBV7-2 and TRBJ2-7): GAGVSQSPSNKVTEKGKDVELRCDPISGHTALYWYRQSLGQGLEFLIYFQGNSAPDKSGLPSDRFSAERTGGSVSTLTIQRTQQEDSAVYLCASSLTGTGAYEQYFGPGTRLTVT.